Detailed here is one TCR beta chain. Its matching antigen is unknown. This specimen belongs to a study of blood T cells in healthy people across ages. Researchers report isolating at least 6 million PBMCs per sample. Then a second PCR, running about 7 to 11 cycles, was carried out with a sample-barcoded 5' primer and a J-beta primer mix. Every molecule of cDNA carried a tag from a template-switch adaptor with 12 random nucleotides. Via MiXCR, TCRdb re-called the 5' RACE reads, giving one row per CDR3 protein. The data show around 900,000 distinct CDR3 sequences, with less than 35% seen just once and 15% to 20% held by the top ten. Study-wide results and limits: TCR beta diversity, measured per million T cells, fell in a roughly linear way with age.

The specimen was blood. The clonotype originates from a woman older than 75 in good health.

The CDR3 is CASSERGGKTGQPQHF. The CDR3 coding sequence is TGTGCCAGCAGTGAAAGGGGGGGAAAAACAGGTCAGCCCCAGCATTTT. J is TRBJ1-5 and V is TRBV2; D is possibly TRBD1 (6 bases). The germline gives CDR1 SNHLY, CDR2 FYNNEI. V was clipped by 2 bases and J by 6 bases, with 17 bases between them. There are 16 residues in the CDR3.